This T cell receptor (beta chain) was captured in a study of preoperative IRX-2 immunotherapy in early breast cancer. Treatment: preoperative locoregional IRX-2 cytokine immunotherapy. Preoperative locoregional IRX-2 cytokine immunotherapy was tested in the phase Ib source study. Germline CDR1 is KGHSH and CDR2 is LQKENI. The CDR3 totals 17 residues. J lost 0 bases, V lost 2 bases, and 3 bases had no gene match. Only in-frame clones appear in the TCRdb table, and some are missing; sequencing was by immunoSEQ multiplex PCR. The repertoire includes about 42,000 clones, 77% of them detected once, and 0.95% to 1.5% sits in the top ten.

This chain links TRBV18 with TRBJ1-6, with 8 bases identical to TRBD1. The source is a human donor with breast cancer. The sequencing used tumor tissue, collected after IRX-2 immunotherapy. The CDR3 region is CASSPGDRSSYNSPLHF. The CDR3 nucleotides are TGTGCCAGCTCACCAGGGGACAGGAGCTCCTATAATTCACCCCTCCACTTT.